Sequencing of this TCR beta chain was carried out in a study of STAT5B mutations in CD4+ large granular lymphocyte leukemia. The germline V gene has CDR1 SGHTA and CDR2 FQGTGA. CDR3 length: 17 residues. The trim removed 5 bases at V and 5 bases at J, leaving 9 bases unmatched. Produced via immunoSEQ multiplex PCR; TCRdb's table is partial and in-frame only. The data hold about 40,000 clones, with around 85% observed a single time. Sequenced input: CD4+ T cells from blood buffy coats. V and J are TRBV7-3 and TRBJ2-5; TRBD2 matches 15 bases. The TCR was taken from a human donor in good health. CDR3 protein: CASSLYSGTSGGETQYF. Written as DNA, the CDR3 is TGTGCCAGCAGCCTTTATTCCGGGACTAGCGGGGGGGAGACCCAGTACTTC.